Shown below are 9 T cell receptor beta chains from a single sample sequenced in a study of cytomegalovirus exposure and HLA in healthy donors. The PCR contained 60 Vbeta and 13 Jbeta primers. Produced via immunoSEQ multiplex PCR; TCRdb's table is partial and in-frame only. The sample lists around 150,000 clones, 80% to 85% seen once, with almost 2.5% in the top ten. The sample taken for sequencing was PBMCs. The receptors stem from a boy between 2 and 15 years old in good health and CMV-seronegative.

This clone was counted a few times. The chain combines TRBV9 with TRBJ2-7, with D uncertain. Germline V CDR1 and CDR2: SGDLS, YYNGEE. V lost 5 bases and J 2 bases, leaving 8 bases between the germline ends. This CDR3 comprises 12 residues. CDR3 nucleotides: TGTGCCAGCAGGACACGAGCCTACGAGCAGTACTTC. Translation: CASRTRAYEQYF.

This sequence joins TRBV9 and TRBJ2-1; 7 nucleotides agree with TRBD2. The CDR3 spans 12 residues. Germline V gives CDR1 SGDLS, CDR2 YYNGEE. The V gene end was trimmed by 4 bases and the J gene end by 12 bases; junction bases not matched to a gene: 7. The CDR3 region is CASSSSAGVQFF. In DNA form, the CDR3 reads TGTGCCAGCAGCTCCTCGGCGGGGGTGCAGTTCTTC.

The chain uses TRBV12-5 and TRBJ1-1, with a possible D match to TRBD1 (6 bases). CDR3 length: 12 amino acids. V lost 4 bases to trimming and J lost 9 bases, with 12 bases between them. The V gene's germline CDR1 is LGHNT and CDR2 FRNRAP. The CDR3: CASGSARGKAFF. The CDR3 DNA follows: TGTGCTAGTGGTTCCGCCAGGGGTAAAGCTTTCTTT.

CDR3 loop: CASSSSVGEANQPQHF. CDR3 bases: TGTGCCAGCAGCTCTTCCGTAGGGGAGGCCAATCAGCCCCAGCATTTT. This sequence joins TRBV5-6 and TRBJ1-5, with TRBD1 as a possible D gene (5 bases). The V gene's germline CDR1 is SGHDT and CDR2 YYEEEE. The CDR3 totals 16 residues. V shed 3 bases and J shed 3 bases, with 16 bases lying between them.

The rearrangement uses TRBV18 and TRBJ1-2; 9 bases fit TRBD1. The CDR3 runs to 17 residues. V was clipped by 6 bases and J by 8 bases; unmatched bases: 19. Germline CDR1 is KGHSH and CDR2 is LQKENI. DNA for the CDR3: TGTGCCAGCTCCCCCGGGACAGGGAATCGCGGCTTAGGGGGCTACACCTTC. Amino acids: CASSPGTGNRGLGGYTF. The whole variable domain, filled in from reference TRBV18 and TRBJ1-2, reads NAGVMQNPRHLVRRRGQEARLRCSPMKGHSHVYWYRQLPEEGLKFMVYLQKENIIDESGMPKERFSAEFPKEGPSILRIQQVVRGDSAAYFCASSPGTGNRGLGGYTFGSGTRLTVV.

The rearrangement uses TRBV7-9 and TRBJ1-6; D is possibly TRBD1 (6 bases). The germline CDR1 and CDR2 sequences are SEHNR and FQNEAQ (reference sequence). This CDR3 is 12 amino acids long. Between the trimmed V and J ends, which lost 4 bases and 13 bases, there was a span of 11 bases. The chain's CDR3 is CASSSGTKPLHF. The CDR3 DNA follows: TGTGCCAGCAGCTCCGGGACAAAGCCCCTCCACTTT.

This chain uses TRBV28 with TRBJ2-3; 8 nucleotides align to TRBD1. The CDR3 is 13 amino acids. Trimming removed 1 base from V and 7 bases from J; junction bases left unmatched: 1. Germline-derived CDR1 and CDR2 are MDHEN and SYDVKM. For the CDR3, the DNA is TGTGCCAGCAGTTTATCAGGGGGCAATACGCAGTATTTT. This gives the protein CASSLSGGNTQYF.

The rearrangement links TRBV7-9 to TRBJ2-7; the match to TRBD1 covers 7 bases. This CDR3 region has 12 residues. Unmatched junction bases numbered 1, after V lost 4 bases and J lost 4 bases. CDR1 SEHNR and CDR2 FQNEAQ come from the germline V gene (reference sequence). CDR3 in amino acids: CASSSTGYEQYF. CDR3 coding DNA: TGTGCCAGCAGCTCGACAGGGTACGAGCAGTACTTC.

V is TRBV4-1 and J is TRBJ2-5; D ambiguous. CDR1 is MGHRA and CDR2 is YSYEKL in the germline V gene. Trimming removed 4 bases at V and 5 bases at J, with 11 bases between. The CDR3 has 13 amino acids. CDR3 bases: TGCGCCAGCAGCCTCTTACACGGGGAGACCCAGTACTTC. Translated, it gives CASSLLHGETQYF.